The next 11 T cell receptor beta chains were all read from a single sample in a study of blood T cell repertoires in COVID-19. This table comes from immunoSEQ multiplex PCR, and its TCRdb copy is limited to in-frame clones, with some not included. The table lists some 76,000 clones, approximately 85% of them singletons. The source material was peripheral blood. These receptor sequences come from a human donor in a cohort sampled during active COVID-19.

The rearrangement links TRBV11-2 to TRBJ2-3, with TRBD2 as a possible D gene (5 bases). The CDR3 covers 15 residues. Looked up from germline, CDR1 is SGHAT and CDR2 is FQNNGV. Trimming shortened V by 0 bases and J by 0 bases, and 7 bases separated the two germline ends. Written as DNA, the CDR3 is TGTGCCAGCAGCTTAGAGCCTAGCAGCACAGATACGCAGTATTTT. Its translation is CASSLEPSSTDTQYF.

The chain combines TRBV7-2 with TRBJ1-2, with D uncertain. The CDR3 spans 14 residues. V was pared by 1 base and J by 8 bases, with 14 bases between. In germline, CDR1 is SGHTA, CDR2 FQGNSA. CDR3 region: CASSLVRGGGGYTF. In nucleotides, the CDR3 is TGTGCCAGCAGCTTAGTTCGGGGAGGAGGAGGCTACACCTTC.

This sequence joins TRBV6-5 and TRBJ2-1; TRBD2 agrees at 7 bases. The CDR3 has 15 residues. V gave up 0 bases and J gave up 6 bases; unmatched junction bases: 5. Per germline, CDR1 MNHEY and CDR2 SVGAGI. The DNA for the CDR3 is TGTGCCAGCAGTTACTCTGGCGGGGGTAGCAATGAGCAGTTCTTC. This sequence encodes CASSYSGGGSNEQFF.

This chain uses TRBV21-1 with TRBJ1-2. TRBV21-1 represents a pseudogene. The CDR3 length is 14 residues. DNA for the CDR3: TGTGCCAGCAGCAAGCGGGCCTCTGGCTATGGCTACACCTTC. Residues: CASSKRASGYGYTF.

In nucleotides, the CDR3 is TGTGCCATCAGGGACAGCTACGAGCAGTACTTC. Translating gives CAIRDSYEQYF. J is TRBJ2-7 and V is TRBV6-6; TRBD1 matches at 7 bases. With 10 bases clipped from V and 3 bases from J, the junction kept 3 bases outside the gene matches. The CDR3 consists of 11 residues. Germline CDR1 reads MNHNY; CDR2 reads SVGAGI (reference sequence).

The chain has TRBV5-1 and TRBJ2-1; TRBD2 agrees at 10 bases. V dropped 0 bases and J dropped 8; count of bases not matched to a gene: 5. The germline CDR1 and CDR2 sequences are SGHRS and YFSETQ. The CDR3 spans 15 residues. The CDR3 DNA follows: TGCGCCAGCAGCTTGGTGCTAGCGGGGGATGATGAGCAGTTCTTC. This sequence encodes CASSLVLAGDDEQFF.

This chain joins TRBV5-1 and TRBJ2-2; TRBD1 matches 8 bases. The V segment lost 7 bases and the J segment 2 bases; nucleotides outside the gene matches: 4. CDR3 length: 14 amino acids. Germline CDR1 is SGHRS and CDR2 is YFSETQ. The DNA of the CDR3 is TGCGCCAGCCAGGGGGCGTATAACACCGGGGAGCTGTTTTTT. Protein sequence: CASQGAYNTGELFF.

This clone appeared a single time. The rearrangement uses TRBV19 and TRBJ1-1, with D perhaps TRBD1 (6 bases). Trimming took 6 bases from V and 0 from J, leaving 14 bases between them. The CDR3 extends over 15 amino acids. Germline loops: CDR1 LNHDA, CDR2 SQIVND (reference sequence). DNA for the CDR3: TGTGCCAGTAGACCCTCACAGGGAGTGAACACTGAAGCTTTCTTT. This translates into CASRPSQGVNTEAFF. The full variable domain, its missing parts supplied by reference TRBV19 and TRBJ1-1, is DGGITQSPKYLFRKEGQNVTLSCEQNLNHDAMYWYRQDPGQGLRLIYYSQIVNDFQKGDIAEGYSVSREKKESFPLTVTSAQKNPTAFYLCASRPSQGVNTEAFFGQGTRLTVV.

The chain is built from TRBV5-1 and TRBJ2-2, with 7 bases lining up with TRBD1. The CDR3 is 16 amino acids. Trimming removed 3 bases from V and 4 bases from J; junction bases left unmatched: 9. Germline CDR1 and CDR2: SGHRS and YFSETQ. CDR3 residues: CASSSSGGLGTGELFF. The DNA for the CDR3 is TGCGCCAGCAGCTCCTCAGGGGGTCTGGGCACCGGGGAGCTGTTTTTT.

This clone occurred a few times. This sequence joins TRBV19 and TRBJ1-4; D possibly corresponds to TRBD1 (5 bases). Trimming left V 5 bases short and J 7 bases short, with 14 bases between. This CDR3 has 14 amino acids. Germline V CDR1 and CDR2: LNHDA, SQIVND (reference sequence). CDR3 residues: CASSRQHNFEKLFF. The CDR3 DNA follows: TGTGCCAGTAGTCGACAGCATAATTTTGAAAAACTGTTTTTT. The full variable domain, rest sourced from reference TRBV19 and TRBJ1-4, is DGGITQSPKYLFRKEGQNVTLSCEQNLNHDAMYWYRQDPGQGLRLIYYSQIVNDFQKGDIAEGYSVSREKKESFPLTVTSAQKNPTAFYLCASSRQHNFEKLFFGSGTQLSVL.

V usage is TRBV5-1 and J usage is TRBJ2-1, with 11 bases aligning to TRBD2. The CDR3 totals 17 residues. The germline V gene has CDR1 SGHRS and CDR2 YFSETQ. V lost 0 bases to trimming and J lost 4 bases; unmatched junction nucleotides: 6. CDR3 DNA sequence: TGCGCCAGCAGCTTGGACCTAGCGGGGGGCCCATACAATGAGCAGTTCTTC. This codes for CASSLDLAGGPYNEQFF.